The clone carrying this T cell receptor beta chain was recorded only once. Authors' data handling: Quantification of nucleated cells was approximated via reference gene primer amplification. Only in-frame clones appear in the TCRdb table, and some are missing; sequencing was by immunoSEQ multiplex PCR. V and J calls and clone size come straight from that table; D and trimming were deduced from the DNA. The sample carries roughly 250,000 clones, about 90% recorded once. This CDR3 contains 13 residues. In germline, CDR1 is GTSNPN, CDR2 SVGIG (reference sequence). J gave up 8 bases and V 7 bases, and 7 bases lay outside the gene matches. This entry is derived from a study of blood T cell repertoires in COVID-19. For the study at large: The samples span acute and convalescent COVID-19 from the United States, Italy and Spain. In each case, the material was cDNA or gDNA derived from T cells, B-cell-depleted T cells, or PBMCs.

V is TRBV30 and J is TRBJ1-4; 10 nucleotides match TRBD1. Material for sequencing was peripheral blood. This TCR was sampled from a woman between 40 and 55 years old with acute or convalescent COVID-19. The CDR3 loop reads CASAGTGDEKLFF. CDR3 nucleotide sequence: TGTGCCTCCGCCGGGACAGGGGACGAAAAACTGTTTTTT.